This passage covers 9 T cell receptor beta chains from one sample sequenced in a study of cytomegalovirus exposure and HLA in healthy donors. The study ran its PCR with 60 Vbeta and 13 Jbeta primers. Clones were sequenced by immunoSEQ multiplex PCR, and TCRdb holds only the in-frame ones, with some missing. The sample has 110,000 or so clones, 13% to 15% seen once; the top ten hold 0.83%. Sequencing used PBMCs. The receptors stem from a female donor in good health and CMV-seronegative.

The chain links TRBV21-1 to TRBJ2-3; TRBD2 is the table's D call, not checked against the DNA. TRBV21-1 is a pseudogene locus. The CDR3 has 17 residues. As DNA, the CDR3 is TGTGCCAGCAGCAAAGTCCGGCTAGCGGGGGCACCAGATACGCAGTATTTT. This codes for CASSKVRLAGAPDTQYF.

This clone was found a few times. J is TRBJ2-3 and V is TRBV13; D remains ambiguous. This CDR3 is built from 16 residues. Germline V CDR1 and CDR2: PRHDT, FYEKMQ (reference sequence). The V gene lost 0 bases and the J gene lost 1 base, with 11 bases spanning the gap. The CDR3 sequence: CASSLGLVSGTDTQYF. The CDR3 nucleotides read TGTGCCAGCAGCTTAGGCCTAGTATCCGGCACAGATACGCAGTATTTT.

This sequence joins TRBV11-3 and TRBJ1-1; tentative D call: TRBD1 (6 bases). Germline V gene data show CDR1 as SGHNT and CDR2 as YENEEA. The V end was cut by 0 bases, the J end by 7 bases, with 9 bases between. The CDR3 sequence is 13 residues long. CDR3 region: CASSLEGTSEAFF. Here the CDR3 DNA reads TGTGCCAGCAGCTTAGAAGGGACAAGTGAAGCTTTCTTT.

CDR3 DNA: TGTGCCAGCAGCTTAGTCCAGGAATATGGCTACACCTTC. Translating it yields CASSLVQEYGYTF. This chain links TRBV7-2 with TRBJ1-2; D not certain. The germline gives CDR1 SGHTA, CDR2 FQGNSA. With 1 base removed from V and 5 bases from J, the gap between germline ends came to 8 bases. The CDR3 has 13 residues.

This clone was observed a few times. CDR3 DNA: TGTGCCAGCGGAAGCTTACTTGGGGGGACGGGGGAAAAACTGTTTTTT. This codes for CASGSLLGGTGEKLFF. This chain joins TRBV11-2 and TRBJ1-4; a weak D match, TRBD1 (5 bases). The V and J ends lost 8 bases and 8 bases respectively, with 24 bases between them. Germline-derived CDR1 and CDR2 are SGHAT and FQNNGV. This CDR3 has 16 residues.

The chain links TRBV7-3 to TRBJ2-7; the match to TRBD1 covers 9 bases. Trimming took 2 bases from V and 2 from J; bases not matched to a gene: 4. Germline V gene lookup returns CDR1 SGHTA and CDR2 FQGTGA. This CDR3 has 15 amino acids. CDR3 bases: TGTGCCAGCAGCTTAGGAAGGGACAGGGCCTACGAGCAGTACTTC. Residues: CASSLGRDRAYEQYF.

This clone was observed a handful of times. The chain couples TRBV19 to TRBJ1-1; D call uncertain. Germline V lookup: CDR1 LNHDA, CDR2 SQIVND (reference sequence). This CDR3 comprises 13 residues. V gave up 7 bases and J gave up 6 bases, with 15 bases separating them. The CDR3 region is CASTSIEGAEAFF. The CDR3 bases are TGTGCCAGTACCTCGATCGAGGGTGCTGAAGCTTTCTTT.

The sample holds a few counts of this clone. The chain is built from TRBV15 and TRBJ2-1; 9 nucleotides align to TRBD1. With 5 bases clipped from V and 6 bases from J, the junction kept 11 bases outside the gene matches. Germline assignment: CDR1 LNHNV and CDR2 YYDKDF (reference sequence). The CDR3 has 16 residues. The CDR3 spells CATSHGTGTGTNEQFF. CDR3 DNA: TGTGCCACCAGCCATGGAACCGGGACAGGGACCAATGAGCAGTTCTTC. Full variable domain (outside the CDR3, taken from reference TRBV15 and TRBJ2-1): DAMVIQNPRYQVTQFGKPVTLSCSQTLNHNVMYWYQQKSSQAPKLLFHYYDKDFNNEADTPDNFQSRRPNTSFCFLDIRSPGLGDTAMYLCATSHGTGTGTNEQFFGPGTRLTVL.

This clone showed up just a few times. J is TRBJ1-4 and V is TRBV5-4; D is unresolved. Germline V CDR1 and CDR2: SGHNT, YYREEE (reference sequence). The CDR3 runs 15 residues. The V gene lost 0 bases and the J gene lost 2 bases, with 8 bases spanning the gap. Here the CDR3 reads CASSLGQATNEKLFF. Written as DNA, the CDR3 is TGTGCCAGCAGCTTGGGGCAGGCTACTAATGAAAAACTGTTTTTT. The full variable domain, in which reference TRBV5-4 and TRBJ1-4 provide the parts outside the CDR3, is ETGVTQSPTHLIKTRGQQVTLRCSSQSGHNTVSWYQQALGQGPQFIFQYYREEENGRGNFPPRFSGLQFPNYSSELNVNALELDDSALYLCASSLGQATNEKLFFGSGTQLSVL.